This T cell receptor (beta chain) derives from a study of early T cells in non-severe SARS-CoV-2 infection. Overall study: Chains were unpaired, as sequencing was done on bulk RNA from unsorted whole blood.

This clonotype appeared many times. Its antigen is not identified. Study-wide findings and caveats: Private and CD4 specificities were missed by VDJdb matching, which favored anti-spike CD8 responses.

The V segment lost 1 base and the J segment 4 bases; nucleotides outside the gene matches: 5. Looked up from germline, CDR1 is LGHDT and CDR2 is YNNKEL (reference sequence). CDR3 length: 16 residues. Individual cDNA molecules received unique molecular identifiers. TCRdb recomputed calls from the 5' RACE reads with MiXCR, one row per CDR3 protein. This sample has tens of thousands of distinct CDR3 sequences; nearly 6% occur once, and the top ten carry 7.6%. The receptor was derived from an adult who was a healthcare worker with PCR-confirmed SARS-CoV-2 infection or an uninfected control (not recorded which). Sequencing was done on a sample of whole blood. The chain has TRBV3-1 and TRBJ2-1; 9 nucleotides line up with TRBD2. In DNA, the CDR3 is TGTGCCAGCAGCCAAGCAGCGGGGGGCCGTTACAATGAGCAGTTCTTC. Amino acids: CASSQAAGGRYNEQFF.